The clone carrying this T cell receptor beta chain was recorded a few times. The antigen is not known. V lost 4 bases, J lost 4 bases, and 17 bases lay in between. This CDR3 has 16 amino acids. The time point: sample taken at primary tumor resection. About 73 TRACERx patients with early, untreated non-small cell lung cancer donated samples. Sequencing covered unsorted whole RNA taken from tumor, nontumor lung or frozen PBMC. Carried by each TCR cDNA molecule was a unique molecular identifier. One entry per CDR3 protein results from TCRdb running MiXCR on the 5' RACE reads. The table records around 100,000 distinct CDR3 sequences, under 4.5% of them present only once. The sample originates from a study of spatial heterogeneity in lung cancer. Study-wide background: The study found that TCR transcript counts in tumor regions correlated strongly with a matched bulk RNA-seq T cell module score.

Study results and limitations: Counts of expanded alpha and beta TCRs within tumors tracked the tumor nonsynonymous mutation count.

The chain joins TRBV12-3 or TRBV12-4 to TRBJ2-1; unclear D gene. The TCR comes from a male donor with early-stage non-small cell lung cancer. The material sequenced was lung tumor tissue, taken at surgery. The CDR3 DNA sequence: TGTGCCAGCAGTTATGACCCTGAGCTTGGGTACAATGAGCAGTTCTTC. Protein: CASSYDPELGYNEQFF.